This T cell receptor beta chain was identified in a study of a mutant IDH1 vaccine in newly diagnosed glioma. Turning to the study itself: Patients under treatment included about 60% males and about 38% females and had a mean age of approximately 44 years.

The CDR3 runs to 15 residues. V lost 11 bases, J lost 1 base, and 20 bases lay in between. Germline assignment: CDR1 LNHDA and CDR2 SQIVND (reference sequence). Profiled with immunoSEQ multiplex PCR; TCRdb holds only in-frame clones, not every one. The profile shows more than 30,000 clones, about 92% of them singletons. Time point described: week 47, end of study. Vaccination used 300 ug of mutant IDH1 20-mer peptide per dose, with topical imiquimod. In regard to this clone: Antigen specificity is unknown.

The source material was PBMCs, sampled from a glioma patient whose treatment included an IDH1 peptide vaccine. This TCR came from a man in his forties or fifties with glioma. The V call is TRBV19, the J call TRBJ1-1, with D perhaps matching TRBD1 (6 bases). CDR3 in amino acids: CAASGRGTSNTEAFF. As DNA, the CDR3 is TGTGCCGCGAGCGGCCGAGGGACATCGAACACTGAAGCTTTCTTT. Full variable domain (outside the CDR3, taken from reference TRBV19 and TRBJ1-1): DGGITQSPKYLFRKEGQNVTLSCEQNLNHDAMYWYRQDPGQGLRLIYYSQIVNDFQKGDIAEGYSVSREKKESFPLTVTSAQKNPTAFYLCAASGRGTSNTEAFFGQGTRLTVV.